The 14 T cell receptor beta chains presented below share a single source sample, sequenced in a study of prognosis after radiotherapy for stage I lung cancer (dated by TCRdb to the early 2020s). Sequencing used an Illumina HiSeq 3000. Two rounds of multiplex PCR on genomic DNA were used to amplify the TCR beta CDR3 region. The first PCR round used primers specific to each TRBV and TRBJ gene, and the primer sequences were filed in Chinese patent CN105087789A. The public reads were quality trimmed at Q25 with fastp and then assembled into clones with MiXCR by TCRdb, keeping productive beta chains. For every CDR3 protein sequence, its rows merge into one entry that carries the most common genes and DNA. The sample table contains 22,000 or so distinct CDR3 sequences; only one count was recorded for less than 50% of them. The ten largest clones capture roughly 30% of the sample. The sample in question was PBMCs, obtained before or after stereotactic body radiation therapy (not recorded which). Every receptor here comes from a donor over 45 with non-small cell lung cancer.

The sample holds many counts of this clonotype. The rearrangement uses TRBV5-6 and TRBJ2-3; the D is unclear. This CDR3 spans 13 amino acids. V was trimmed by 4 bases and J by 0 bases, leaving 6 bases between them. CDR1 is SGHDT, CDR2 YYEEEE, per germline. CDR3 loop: CASSVVSTDTQYF. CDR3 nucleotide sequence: TGTGCCAGCAGCGTAGTAAGCACAGATACGCAGTATTTT. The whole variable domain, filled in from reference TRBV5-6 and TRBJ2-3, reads DAGVTQSPTHLIKTRGQQVTLRCSPKSGHDTVSWYQQALGQGPQFIFQYYEEEERQRGNFPDRFSGHQFPNYSSELNVNALLLGDSALYLCASSVVSTDTQYFGPGTRLTVL.

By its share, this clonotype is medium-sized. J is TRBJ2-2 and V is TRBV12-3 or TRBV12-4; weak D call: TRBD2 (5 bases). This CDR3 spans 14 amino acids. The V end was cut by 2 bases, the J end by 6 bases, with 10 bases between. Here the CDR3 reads CASSLSGWSGELFF. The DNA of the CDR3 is TGTGCCAGCAGTTTATCGGGGTGGTCCGGGGAGCTGTTTTTT.

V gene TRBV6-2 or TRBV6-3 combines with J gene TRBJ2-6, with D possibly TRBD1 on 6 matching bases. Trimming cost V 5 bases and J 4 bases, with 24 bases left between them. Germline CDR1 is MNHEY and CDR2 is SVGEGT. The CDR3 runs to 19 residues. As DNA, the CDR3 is TGTGCCAGCAGTGAAGTTGGGCAGGGGATACTCGGAGGGGCCAACGTCCTGACTTTC. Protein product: CASSEVGQGILGGANVLTF.

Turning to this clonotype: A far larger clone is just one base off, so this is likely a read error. CDR3 loop: CASSRDEWYEQYF. For the CDR3, the DNA is TGTGCCAGCAGTAGGGACGAATGGTACGAGCAGTACTTC. This rearrangement joins TRBV6-9 to TRBJ2-7, with D tentatively TRBD1 or TRBD2 (5 bases each). CDR3 length equals 13 residues. The V end was cut by 5 bases, the J end by 4 bases, with 12 bases between. Per the germline V gene, CDR1 is MNHGY and CDR2 is SVAAGI.

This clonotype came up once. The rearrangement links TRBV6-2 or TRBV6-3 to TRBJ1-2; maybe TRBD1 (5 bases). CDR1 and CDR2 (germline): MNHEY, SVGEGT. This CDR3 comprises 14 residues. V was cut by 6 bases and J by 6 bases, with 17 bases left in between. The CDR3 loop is CASRVPMGRNGYTF. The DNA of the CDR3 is TGTGCCAGCAGGGTCCCGATGGGACGGAATGGCTACACCTTC.

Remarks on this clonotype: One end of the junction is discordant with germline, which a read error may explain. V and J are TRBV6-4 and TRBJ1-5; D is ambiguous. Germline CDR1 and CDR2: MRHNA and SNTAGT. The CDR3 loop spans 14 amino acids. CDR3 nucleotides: TGTGCCAGCAGTTACGCGAATTGCAATCATCCCCAGCATTTT. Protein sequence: CASSYANCNHPQHF.

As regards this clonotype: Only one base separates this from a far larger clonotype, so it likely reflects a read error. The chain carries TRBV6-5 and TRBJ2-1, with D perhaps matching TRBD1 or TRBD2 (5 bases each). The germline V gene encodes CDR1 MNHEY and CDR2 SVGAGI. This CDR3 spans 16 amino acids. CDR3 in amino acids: CATRQPRDASYNEQSF. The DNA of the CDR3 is TGTGCCACCCGTCAACCCCGGGACGCCTCCTACAATGAGCAGTCCTTC.

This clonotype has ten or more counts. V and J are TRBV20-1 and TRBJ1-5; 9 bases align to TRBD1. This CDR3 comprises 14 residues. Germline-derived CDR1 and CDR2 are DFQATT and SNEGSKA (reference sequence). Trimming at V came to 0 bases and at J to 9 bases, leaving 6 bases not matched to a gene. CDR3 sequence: CSARDVQGAGPQHF. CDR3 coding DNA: TGCAGTGCTAGAGATGTACAGGGGGCCGGGCCCCAGCATTTT.

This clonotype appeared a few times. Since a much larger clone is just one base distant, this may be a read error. CDR3 sequence reads: CASSLSEFVYQETQYF. CDR3 DNA sequence: TGTGCCAGCAGCTTAAGTGAGTTTGTGTACCAAGAGACCCAGTACTTC. This chain uses TRBV7-2 with TRBJ2-5; D unresolved. Trimming left V 2 bases short and J 0 bases short, with 13 bases between. Germline V gives CDR1 SGHTA, CDR2 FQGNSA. The CDR3 covers 16 residues.

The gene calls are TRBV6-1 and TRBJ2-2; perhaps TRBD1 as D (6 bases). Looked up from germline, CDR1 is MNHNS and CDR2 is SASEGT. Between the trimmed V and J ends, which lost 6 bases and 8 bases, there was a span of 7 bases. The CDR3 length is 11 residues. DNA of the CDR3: TGTGCCAGCAGCCAGGGGGGGGAGCTGTTTTTT. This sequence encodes CASSQGGELFF.

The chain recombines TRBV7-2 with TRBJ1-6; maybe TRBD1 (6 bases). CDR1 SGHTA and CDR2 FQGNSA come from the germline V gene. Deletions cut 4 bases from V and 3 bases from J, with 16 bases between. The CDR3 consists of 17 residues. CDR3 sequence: CASSWGAGGGYNSPLHF. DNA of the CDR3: TGTGCCAGCAGCTGGGGGGCAGGAGGGGGCTATAATTCACCCCTCCACTTT.

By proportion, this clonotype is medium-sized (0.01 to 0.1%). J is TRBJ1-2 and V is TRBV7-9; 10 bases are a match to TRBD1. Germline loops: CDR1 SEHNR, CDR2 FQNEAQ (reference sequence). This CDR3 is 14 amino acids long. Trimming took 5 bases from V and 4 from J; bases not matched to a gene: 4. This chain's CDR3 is CASSVTGGGYGYTF. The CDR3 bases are TGTGCCAGCAGCGTGACAGGGGGCGGCTATGGCTACACCTTC.

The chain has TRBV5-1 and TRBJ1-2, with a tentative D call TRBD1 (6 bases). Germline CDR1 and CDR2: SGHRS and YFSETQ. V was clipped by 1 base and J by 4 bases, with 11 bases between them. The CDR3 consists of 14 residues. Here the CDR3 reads CASSLWGPSYGYTF. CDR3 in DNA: TGCGCCAGCAGCTTGTGGGGGCCAAGCTATGGCTACACCTTC.

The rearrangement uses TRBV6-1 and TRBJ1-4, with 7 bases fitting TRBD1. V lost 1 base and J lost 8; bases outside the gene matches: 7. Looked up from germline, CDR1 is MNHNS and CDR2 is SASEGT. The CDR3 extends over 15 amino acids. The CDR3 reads CASSEGGQGGEKLFF. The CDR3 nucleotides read TGTGCCAGCAGTGAAGGAGGGCAGGGGGGGGAAAAACTGTTTTTT.